This TCR beta chain was documented in a study of blood T cell repertoires in COVID-19. Study-wide background: From the United States, Italy and Spain came samples of acute and convalescent COVID-19. T cells, B-cell-depleted T cells, or PBMCs provided the cDNA or gDNA that served as material.

Original analysis: Amplified reference gene primers provided the basis for estimating nucleated cell counts. Measured with immunoSEQ multiplex PCR; TCRdb has only the in-frame clones, and not every one. The DNA was the basis for D and trimming; V, J and clone size are from that table. The sample has some 150,000 clones, under 90% seen once; the top ten hold about 8%. V lost 1 base and J 0 bases, leaving 7 bases between the germline ends. The CDR3 spans 14 residues. Per germline, CDR1 GTSNPN and CDR2 SVGIG (reference sequence). This sequence joins TRBV30 and TRBJ1-5; D is unresolved. The sequenced material came from peripheral blood. The clonotype comes from a woman between 55 and 75 years old with active or convalescent COVID-19. This CDR3 is CAWSGDNSNQPQHF. In DNA form, the CDR3 reads TGTGCCTGGAGTGGAGATAATAGCAATCAGCCCCAGCATTTT.